The sequence of this T cell receptor beta chain was determined in a study of shared clonotypes between healthy human individuals. Between the trimmed V and J ends, which lost 4 bases and 4 bases, there was a span of 13 bases. CDR3 length equals 14 residues. Per the germline V gene, CDR1 is LNHDA and CDR2 is SQIVND (reference sequence). With regard to this clone: The identical CDR3 is also encoded by other nucleotide sequences in the sample.

The table came from immunoSEQ multiplex PCR; TCRdb's copy has only in-frame clones and leaves some out. The sample lists about 1 million clones; about 75% were seen once. The sample was memory CD4+ T cells sorted from blood. Subset noted: CD45RA-negative fraction. The J gene is TRBJ1-2, the V gene TRBV19; maybe TRBD1 (6 bases). This receptor was identified in a young man in good health. The CDR3 nucleotides are TGTGCCAGTAGTACCCGCCAGGGGATCTATGGCTACACCTTC. It encodes CASSTRQGIYGYTF.